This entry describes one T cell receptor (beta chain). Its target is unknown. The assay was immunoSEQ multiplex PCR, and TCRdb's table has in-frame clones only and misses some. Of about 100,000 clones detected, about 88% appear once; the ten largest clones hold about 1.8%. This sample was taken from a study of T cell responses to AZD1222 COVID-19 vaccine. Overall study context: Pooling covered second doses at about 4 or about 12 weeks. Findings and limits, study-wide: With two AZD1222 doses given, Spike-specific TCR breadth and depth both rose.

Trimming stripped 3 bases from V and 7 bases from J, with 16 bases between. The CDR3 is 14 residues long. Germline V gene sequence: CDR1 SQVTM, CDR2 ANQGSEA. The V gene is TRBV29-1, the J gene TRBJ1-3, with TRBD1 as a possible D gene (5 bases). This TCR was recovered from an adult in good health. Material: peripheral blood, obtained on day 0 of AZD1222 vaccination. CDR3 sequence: CSVDGGAGGNTIYF. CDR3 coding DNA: TGCAGCGTTGACGGAGGGGCTGGGGGGAACACCATATATTTT.